These 9 T cell receptor beta chains were sequenced from one sample in a study of cytomegalovirus exposure and HLA in healthy donors. Amplification used 60 Vbeta primers and 13 Jbeta primers. The repertoire was sequenced with immunoSEQ multiplex PCR; TCRdb's copy has only in-frame clones and lacks some. The profile covers under 200,000 clones, with roughly 79% appearing a single time and 3% to 3.5% taken by the ten largest. The sample was PBMCs. Receptors originate from a woman aged 45-65 years in good health and CMV-seropositive.

The genes are TRBV19 and TRBJ2-6, with 10 bases fitting TRBD1. The V gene end was trimmed by 9 bases and the J gene end by 2 bases; junction bases not matched to a gene: 4. The CDR3 extends over 15 amino acids. Germline-derived CDR1 and CDR2 are LNHDA and SQIVND (reference sequence). The DNA of the CDR3 is TGTGCCAGCCGGGGGACAGGGGCTGGGGCCAACGTCCTGACTTTC. Translated, it gives CASRGTGAGANVLTF.

Details on this clone: At one end, the junction sequence differs from germline, possibly due to a read error. V gene TRBV9 combines with J gene TRBJ2-5, with a tentative D call TRBD2 (5 bases). Germline loops: CDR1 SGDLS, CDR2 YYNGEE. This CDR3 contains 14 residues. This CDR3 reads CASSVSSLQETQYF. CDR3 DNA: TGTGCCAGTAGCGTTAGCAGCCTCCAAGAGACCCAGTACTTC.

V and J are TRBV30 and TRBJ2-5; D unresolved. V gave up 3 bases and J gave up 4 bases, with 9 bases separating them. Germline V lookup: CDR1 GTSNPN, CDR2 SVGIG (reference sequence). There are 12 residues in the CDR3. This CDR3 is CAWRAPGETQYF. CDR3 nucleotide sequence: TGTGCCTGGAGGGCGCCGGGAGAGACCCAGTACTTC. Full variable domain (missing parts from reference TRBV30 and TRBJ2-5): SQTIHQWPATLVQPVGSPLSLECTVEGTSNPNLYWYRQAAGRGLQLLFYSVGIGQISSEVPQNLSASRPQDRQFILSSKKLLLSDSGFYLCAWRAPGETQYFGPGTRLLVL.

The V call is TRBV28, the J call TRBJ1-2; 8 bases are shared with TRBD1. J gave up 7 bases and V 7 bases, and 14 bases lay outside the gene matches. Germline V lookup: CDR1 MDHEN, CDR2 SYDVKM. CDR3 length: 15 amino acids. CDR3 nucleotide sequence: TGTGCCAGCACTTCCGGGACAGGTTCAACTTCTGGCTACACCTTC. Amino acids: CASTSGTGSTSGYTF.

The CDR3 sequence is CAWSRDRAFSGANVLTF. The DNA for the CDR3 is TGTGCCTGGAGTCGGGACAGAGCTTTTTCTGGGGCCAACGTCCTGACTTTC. V usage is TRBV30 and J usage is TRBJ2-6; TRBD1 matches at 7 bases. This CDR3 contains 17 residues. Germline loops: CDR1 GTSNPN, CDR2 SVGIG (reference sequence). V was clipped by 2 bases and J by 1 base; unmatched bases: 8.

This clone came up once. This chain connects TRBV19 to TRBJ2-5; 7 bases agree with TRBD2. This CDR3 contains 16 residues. Trimming at V came to 5 bases and at J to 3 bases, leaving 12 bases not matched to a gene. Germline V gives CDR1 LNHDA, CDR2 SQIVND (reference sequence). This CDR3 is CASSGGAGSSEETQYF. DNA for the CDR3: TGTGCCAGTAGTGGAGGAGCGGGGTCAAGCGAAGAGACCCAGTACTTC.

The chain couples TRBV9 to TRBJ2-1; a possible D gene is TRBD1 (6 bases). Per germline, CDR1 SGDLS and CDR2 YYNGEE. This CDR3 is built from 16 residues. The V end was cut by 2 bases, the J end by 9 bases, with 21 bases between. This CDR3 is CASSVASTGPQGEQFF. DNA for the CDR3: TGTGCCAGCAGCGTCGCAAGTACAGGGCCACAAGGTGAGCAGTTCTTC. The variable domain in full, with the rest retrieved from reference TRBV9 and TRBJ2-1, is DSGVTQTPKHLITATGQRVTLRCSPRSGDLSVYWYQQSLDQGLQFLIQYYNGEERAKGNILERFSAQQFPDLHSELNLSSLELGDSALYFCASSVASTGPQGEQFFGPGTRLTVL.

The CDR3 DNA reads TGTGCCACCGCACGAGGCGTAGTTGGAGATACGCAGTATTTT. Protein: CATARGVVGDTQYF. The chain links TRBV7-6 to TRBJ2-3; D unresolved. V was clipped by 10 bases and J by 5 bases, with 19 bases between them. The CDR3 is 14 residues long. Germline CDR1 and CDR2: SGHVS and FNYEAQ.

This clone has more than one count but fewer than ten. CDR3 sequence (DNA): TGTGCCAGCAGGGAGAGGGAGGCCAAAAACATTCAGTACTTC. As protein: CASREREAKNIQYF. The chain joins TRBV2 to TRBJ2-4; the D gene is possibly TRBD2 (5 bases). Germline V gene data show CDR1 as SNHLY and CDR2 as FYNNEI. The CDR3 is 14 amino acids. V lost 6 bases to trimming and J lost 1 base, with 10 bases between them.